What follows describes a single T cell receptor beta chain. Its target is not known. Germline-derived CDR1 and CDR2 are LNHDA and SQIVND (reference sequence). Trimming removed 5 bases at V and 4 bases at J, with 9 bases between. The CDR3 runs 13 residues. This sample is part of a study of T cell clonotyping in hematopoietic cell transplantation. Study findings and constraints: Recipient TCR diversity dropped after transplant; expanded clonotypes rose from day 30 to 180.

Libraries were prepared by immunoSEQ multiplex PCR; TCRdb keeps only in-frame clonotypes and omits some of them. Of 4,400 or so clones in the sample, approximately 80% were seen once. The sequence was collected from a male patient aged 50 or older who had an allogeneic stem cell transplant from an unrelated donor, so the T cells may come from the graft donor. Some clones in this sample may be carry-over from other donors' samples. The material was peripheral blood mononuclear cells, obtained 100 days after allogeneic stem cell transplant. V usage is TRBV19 and J usage is TRBJ1-5; D is possibly TRBD1 (6 bases). The CDR3 region is CASSPDRNQPQHF. In nucleotides, the CDR3 is TGTGCCAGTAGTCCAGACAGGAATCAGCCCCAGCATTTT. Together with reference TRBV19 and TRBJ1-5, the CDR3 gives the full variable domain: DGGITQSPKYLFRKEGQNVTLSCEQNLNHDAMYWYRQDPGQGLRLIYYSQIVNDFQKGDIAEGYSVSREKKESFPLTVTSAQKNPTAFYLCASSPDRNQPQHFGDGTRLSIL.